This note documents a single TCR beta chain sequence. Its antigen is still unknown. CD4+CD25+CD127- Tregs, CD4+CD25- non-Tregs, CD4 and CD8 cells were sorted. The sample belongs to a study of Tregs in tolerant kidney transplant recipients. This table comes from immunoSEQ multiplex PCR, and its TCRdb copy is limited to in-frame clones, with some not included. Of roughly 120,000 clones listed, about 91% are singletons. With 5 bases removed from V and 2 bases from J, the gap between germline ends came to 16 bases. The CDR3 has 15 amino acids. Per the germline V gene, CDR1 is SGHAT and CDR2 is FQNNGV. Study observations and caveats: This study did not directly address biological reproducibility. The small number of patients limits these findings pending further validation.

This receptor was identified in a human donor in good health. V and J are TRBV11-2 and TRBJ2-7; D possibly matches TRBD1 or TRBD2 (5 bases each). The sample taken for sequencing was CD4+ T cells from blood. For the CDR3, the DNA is TGTGCCAGCAGCCTGAGTGGGGGACCTACCTACGAGCAGTACTTC. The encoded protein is CASSLSGGPTYEQYF.